The next 4 T cell receptor beta chains were all read from a single sample in a study of patients and donors after allogeneic stem cell transplantation. One entry per CDR3 protein, called by TCRdb with MiXCR from the RT-PCR reads. The sample records approximately 140,000 distinct CDR3 sequences, over 30% being singletons. Sequencing was performed on blood, either unsorted or a sorted T cell fraction (not recorded which). The receptors originated from a human donor who was either an allogeneic HSCT recipient or a stem cell or donor lymphocyte infusion donor (not recorded which). It is not recorded whose cells these are; they may come from a transplant donor.

Regarding this clonotype: One end of the junction is discordant with germline, which a read error may explain. V is TRBV12-3 or TRBV12-4 and J is TRBJ1-1; D may be TRBD1 (5 bases). The CDR3 extends over 13 amino acids. The CDR3 region has the DNA TGTACCAGCAGTTTAGGGCAGGGCGGTGAAGCTTTCTTT. Translated: CTSSLGQGGEAFF.

This clonotype showed up just a few times. The chain joins TRBV7-3 to TRBJ1-5; a weak D match, TRBD1 (5 bases). Germline V gene lookup returns CDR1 SGHTA and CDR2 FQGTGA. The CDR3 length is 15 residues. Trimming shortened V by 0 bases and J by 1 base, and 7 bases separated the two germline ends. The CDR3 region is CASSLTGGSNQPQHF. The CDR3 DNA is TGTGCCAGCAGCTTAACGGGGGGAAGCAATCAGCCCCAGCATTTT.

This chain joins TRBV12-3 or TRBV12-4 and TRBJ1-1; a weak D match, TRBD1 (6 bases). V shed 1 base and J shed 7 bases, with 7 bases lying between them. This CDR3 has 12 residues. CDR3 sequence: CASSLGTVEAFF. The DNA for the CDR3 is TGTGCCAGCAGTTTAGGGACAGTTGAAGCTTTCTTT.

The chain joins TRBV28 to TRBJ1-5; D gene uncertain. From germline, CDR1 is MDHEN and CDR2 SYDVKM. The CDR3 totals 14 residues. Deletions cut 4 bases from V and 4 bases from J, with 11 bases between. DNA for the CDR3: TGTGCCAGCAGTTCTCGGGCCCCGAATCAGCCCCAGCATTTT. Translation: CASSSRAPNQPQHF.